Listed here are 20 T cell receptor beta chains from one sample, sequenced in a study of post-analysis software for immune sequencing data. Libraries were made from TCR beta cDNA, and they carried unique molecular identifiers. TCRdb itself ran the PCR reads through MiXCR, one entry per CDR3 protein. The sample records 380,000 or so distinct CDR3 sequences, roughly 38% being singletons. These receptors have no identified antigens. Findings and caveats of the study: Patients used about 5 TRBV segments, including TRBV5-6, TRBV5-1 and TRBV20-1, more often than controls.

Sequenced input: blood. The origin of the receptors is a girl aged 10 to 17 with multiple sclerosis.

CDR3 protein: CATSRDRSVGEAFF. The CDR3 DNA reads as TGTGCCACCAGCAGAGATAGATCGGTGGGTGAAGCTTTCTTT. The chain links TRBV15 to TRBJ1-1; D gene uncertain. The V end was cut by 0 bases, the J end by 7 bases, with 12 bases between. The germline gives CDR1 LNHNV, CDR2 YYDKDF (reference sequence). There are 14 residues in the CDR3.

This clonotype has a handful of counts. The V and J genes are TRBV20-1 and TRBJ2-5; 10 nucleotides agree with TRBD2. This CDR3 has 14 amino acids. Germline CDR1 DFQATT, CDR2 SNEGSKA (reference sequence). The trim removed 1 base at V and 5 bases at J, leaving 4 bases unmatched. The CDR3 loop is CSARAPTSGETQYF. CDR3 bases: TGCAGTGCTAGAGCCCCGACTAGCGGGGAGACCCAGTACTTC.

To note about this clonotype: At one of its ends the junction is not consistent with the germline gene, which may arise from a read error. This chain connects TRBV4-1 to TRBJ2-6, with D maybe TRBD2 (6 bases). CDR3 length equals 19 residues. CDR1 is MGHRA, CDR2 YSYEKL, per germline. The CDR3 bases are TGCGCCAGCAGCCAAGATTTTGGACGGGAGATTGGTGGGACCAACGTCCTGACTTTC. Its protein is CASSQDFGREIGGTNVLTF.

The chain is built from TRBV7-3 and TRBJ2-4; D tentatively fits TRBD1 or TRBD2 (5 bases each). This CDR3 has 18 residues. Trimming left V 5 bases short and J 1 base short, with 21 bases between. CDR1 SGHTA and CDR2 FQGTGA come from the germline V gene. CDR3 DNA sequence: TGTGCCAGCAGCCCACACCCCTGGGGCAGGGAGGCCAAAAACATTCAGTACTTC. Its protein product is CASSPHPWGREAKNIQYF.

The chain couples TRBV4-1 to TRBJ1-1; possibly TRBD1 for D (5 bases). Trimming stripped 3 bases from V and 1 base from J, with 12 bases between. This CDR3 spans 15 amino acids. The germline V gene encodes CDR1 MGHRA and CDR2 YSYEKL. Here the CDR3 DNA reads TGCGCCAGCAGCCACCCTGGGACGGCGAACACTGAAGCTTTCTTT. Translation: CASSHPGTANTEAFF.

This clonotype was counted between two and nine times. This rearrangement joins TRBV28 to TRBJ2-7; 8 bases are a match to TRBD2. The V segment lost 5 bases and the J segment 0 bases; nucleotides outside the gene matches: 9. Germline CDR1 is MDHEN and CDR2 is SYDVKM. The CDR3 is made up of 16 amino acids. CDR3 DNA: TGTGCCAGCAGTCCCGGGAGGGCTCCACTCTCCTACGAGCAGTACTTC. Translated: CASSPGRAPLSYEQYF.

The V and J genes are TRBV6-5 and TRBJ2-4; D is tentatively TRBD1 or TRBD2 (5 bases each). CDR3 length: 13 amino acids. V lost 5 bases and J 5 bases, leaving 10 bases between the germline ends. Germline V gene sequence: CDR1 MNHEY, CDR2 SVGAGI. As DNA, the CDR3 is TGTGCCAGCAGTCGGGGCGCTGAAAACATTCAGTACTTC. Residues: CASSRGAENIQYF.

The chain employs TRBV20-1 and TRBJ1-1, with D possibly matching TRBD1 (6 bases). This CDR3 spans 14 amino acids. Trimming removed 5 bases at V and 0 bases at J, with 13 bases between. In germline, CDR1 is DFQATT, CDR2 SNEGSKA (reference sequence). The chain's CDR3 is CSASLQGLNTEAFF. CDR3 nucleotide sequence: TGCAGTGCTTCCTTACAGGGCTTGAACACTGAAGCTTTCTTT.

The table lists this clonotype with a few counts. The chain has TRBV6-1 and TRBJ2-3, with unresolved D. V was shortened by 0 bases and J by 5 bases, with 12 bases between the two germline ends. The CDR3 length is 15 residues. CDR1 is MNHNS, CDR2 SASEGT, per germline. The CDR3 spells CASSEAPLTEDTQYF. CDR3 nucleotide sequence: TGTGCCAGCAGTGAAGCTCCCCTCACTGAAGATACGCAGTATTTT.

The V and J genes are TRBV15 and TRBJ2-4; 10 nucleotides line up with TRBD1. CDR1 LNHNV and CDR2 YYDKDF come from the germline V gene (reference sequence). Germline trimming cut 4 bases from V and 5 bases from J; bases unmatched to any gene: 11. This CDR3 is built from 17 residues. DNA for the CDR3: TGTGCCACCAGCATTAGACAGGGGGCAGGGGAGCAAAACATTCAGTACTTC. Its translation is CATSIRQGAGEQNIQYF.

This clonotype has only a few counts. This chain uses TRBV12-5 with TRBJ2-3, with 13 bases lining up with TRBD2. CDR1 LGHNT and CDR2 FRNRAP come from the germline V gene. The CDR3 loop spans 19 amino acids. Trimming at V came to 0 bases and at J to 3 bases, leaving 9 bases not matched to a gene. CDR3 DNA: TGTGCTAGTGGTTTGGTACTAGGGACTAGCGGGGTAGGGACAGATACGCAGTATTTT. Its protein is CASGLVLGTSGVGTDTQYF.

This clonotype has just a few counts. The chain is built from TRBV7-2 and TRBJ2-2; D might be TRBD2 (6 bases). The V end lost 3 bases, the J end lost 6 bases, and 11 bases lay between the germline ends. Germline V lookup: CDR1 SGHTA, CDR2 FQGNSA. The CDR3 consists of 14 residues. CDR3: CASSLGGVAGELFF. The CDR3, as DNA: TGTGCCAGCAGCTTGGGCGGGGTAGCCGGGGAGCTGTTTTTT. Full variable domain (remainder filled in from reference TRBV7-2 and TRBJ2-2): GAGVSQSPSNKVTEKGKDVELRCDPISGHTALYWYRQSLGQGLEFLIYFQGNSAPDKSGLPSDRFSAERTGGSVSTLTIQRTQQEDSAVYLCASSLGGVAGELFFGEGSRLTVL.

A remark on this clonotype: This may come from a read error, since a much larger clone is one base off. The chain uses TRBV5-1 and TRBJ2-1; 7 bases map to TRBD2. The CDR3 totals 14 residues. Germline V gives CDR1 SGHRS, CDR2 YFSETQ. CDR3 nucleotides: TGCGCCAGCAGCTTGGCCGAGCGGGGAAGTGAGCAGTGCTTC. It translates to CASSLAERGSEQCF.

In this sample, this clonotype turned up many times. V is TRBV9 and J is TRBJ1-2, with 9 bases that match TRBD1. Looked up from germline, CDR1 is SGDLS and CDR2 is YYNGEE. J was trimmed by 5 bases and V by 3 bases; bases with no gene match: 2. CDR3 length: 13 amino acids. CDR3 sequence: CASSAGTGYGYTF. CDR3 DNA: TGTGCCAGCAGCGCCGGGACAGGGTATGGCTACACCTTC.

The chain is built from TRBV9 and TRBJ2-4; D possibly matches TRBD1 or TRBD2 (6 bases each). This CDR3 is built from 16 residues. The ends were cut back, 3 bases at V and 6 bases at J, with 19 bases in the middle. Germline V CDR1 and CDR2: SGDLS, YYNGEE. Here the CDR3 reads CASSGSGLLGGNIQYF. In nucleotides, the CDR3 is TGTGCCAGCAGCGGCTCGGGACTTCTAGGGGGAAACATTCAGTACTTC.

A few counts support this clonotype. The chain combines TRBV7-2 with TRBJ1-1; D is unresolved. Germline V CDR1 and CDR2: SGHTA, FQGNSA. Trimming took off 5 bases at V and 4 bases at J, with 14 bases between the two ends. The CDR3 spans 14 residues. In DNA, the CDR3 is TGTGCCAGCAGCCTAATGCTTCGGAGCACTGAAGCTTTCTTT. Translating gives CASSLMLRSTEAFF.

The table lists this clonotype with a few counts. One junction end disagrees with the germline gene, perhaps due to a read error. The chain carries TRBV2 and TRBJ1-2, with D possibly matching TRBD1 (5 bases). The CDR3 has 11 amino acids. The germline V gene encodes CDR1 SNHLY and CDR2 FYNNEI. The CDR3 loop reads CAGSDSYGYTF. CDR3 DNA: TGTGCCGGCAGTGACAGCTATGGCTACACCTTC.

J is TRBJ1-2 and V is TRBV19; 7 bases line up with TRBD1. This CDR3 region has 17 residues. In germline, CDR1 is LNHDA, CDR2 SQIVND (reference sequence). The junction had 8 bases not matched to a gene; V was cut back by 0 bases and J by 1 base. CDR3 DNA sequence: TGTGCCAGTAGTATAGACCGGGACAGAGGTTTTAACTATGGCTACACCTTC. Translating gives CASSIDRDRGFNYGYTF.

This clonotype was seen a handful of times. This chain joins TRBV2 and TRBJ2-5, with D maybe TRBD1 (6 bases). Gene TRBJ2-7 matches the end of the DNA better, so the J call may be wrong. This CDR3 contains 16 residues. The germline CDR1 and CDR2 sequences are SNHLY and FYNNEI. CDR3 in amino acids: CASSAQGTTTSAEQYF. In nucleotides, the CDR3 is TGTGCCAGCAGCGCACAGGGTACGACTACGAGTGCCGAGCAGTACTTC.

Note on this clonotype: Mismatch with germline at one junction end may stem from a read error. The CDR3 here is CASSLEGGSGEQYF. The CDR3 DNA follows: TGTGCCAGTAGCTTAGAAGGAGGTAGCGGCGAGCAGTACTTC. This chain connects TRBV7-2 to TRBJ2-7; the D gene is possibly TRBD2 (6 bases). The CDR3 covers 14 residues. CDR1 and CDR2 from the germline V gene are SGHTA and FQGNSA.